These T cell receptor beta chains were read from a single sample in a study of radiotherapy plus CTLA-4 blockade in lung cancer. TCRdb's table, derived via immunoSEQ multiplex PCR, lists solely in-frame clones and lacks some. Counted here are 80,000 to 100,000 clones, approximately 75% occurring once; the ten biggest clones make up 2.5% to 3%. The specimen comprised peripheral blood, sampled from a patient treated with radiotherapy plus ipilimumab. Source of these receptors: a human donor with non-small cell lung cancer who had a partial response to radiotherapy plus ipilimumab. Some clones in this sample may be carry-over from other donors' samples. Both conserved end residues are part of each CDR3. D genes are given only for firm matches.

cdr3_aa v_call d_call j_call
CASSLTGVGNTIYF TRBV28 TRBD1 TRBJ1-3
CASSYLDGAYGYTF TRBV6-5 NA TRBJ1-2
CASSQVARGTEAFF TRBV4-1 NA TRBJ1-1
CASSLVASGETQYF TRBV11-3 TRBD2 TRBJ2-5
CSVRTGDQPQHF TRBV29-1 TRBD1 TRBJ1-5
CASSEGTSGGSETQYF TRBV9 TRBD2 TRBJ2-5
CASSYSTRSNEKLFF TRBV6-5 NA TRBJ1-4
CASRGLAGKYF TRBV2 TRBD2 TRBJ2-5
CASSYSGSRGTYEQYF TRBV6-5 NA TRBJ2-7
CASSDKTGQSGGYTF TRBV7-8 NA TRBJ1-2